This T cell receptor beta chain stems from a study of blood T cell repertoires in COVID-19. In the study overall: PBMCs, B-cell-depleted T cells, or T cells provided the cDNA or gDNA that made up the material.

Germline V gene data show CDR1 as LGHDT and CDR2 as YNNKEL (reference sequence). Unmatched junction bases numbered 7, after V lost 1 base and J lost 2 bases. This CDR3 has 18 residues. This clone appeared a single time. Original processing notes: Estimates of nucleated cell counts were drawn from the amplification of reference gene primers. Profiled with immunoSEQ multiplex PCR; TCRdb holds only in-frame clones, not every one. V, J and clone size reflect that table, while D and trimming were determined from the DNA. The sample yields around 150,000 clones, around 76% seen once. V is TRBV3-1 (or the pseudogene TRBV3-2) and J is TRBJ2-5; 13 bases are a match to TRBD2. This sequence was found in a man aged 60-69 years with acute or convalescent COVID-19. Source material: peripheral blood. The DNA of the CDR3 is TGTGCCAGCAGCCAAGGGGTAAGGGGACTAGCGGGACAAGAGACCCAGTACTTC. The encoded protein is CASSQGVRGLAGQETQYF.